The entry below gives a single TCR beta chain sequence along with its context. The antigen is unknown. CDR1 and CDR2 from the germline V gene are SNHLY and FYNNEI. The CDR3 is 15 residues long. Between the trimmed V and J ends, which lost 1 base and 0 bases, there was a span of 9 bases. The PCR contained 60 Vbeta and 13 Jbeta primers. The repertoire was sequenced with immunoSEQ multiplex PCR; TCRdb's copy has only in-frame clones and lacks some. Of approximately 210,000 clones in the sample, roughly 73% are singletons; the top ten hold approximately 2%. The data were obtained in a study of cytomegalovirus exposure and HLA in healthy donors. Whole-study results and caveats: Among the sequence variants, a highly shared cluster was likely an artifact of sequencing.

This TCR came from a woman aged 25 to 45 in good health and CMV-seropositive. The chain couples TRBV2 to TRBJ1-2; D gene uncertain. Sample: PBMCs. This CDR3 reads CASSEVRGTNYGYTF. Written as DNA, the CDR3 is TGTGCCAGCAGTGAAGTTCGGGGAACTAACTATGGCTACACCTTC.